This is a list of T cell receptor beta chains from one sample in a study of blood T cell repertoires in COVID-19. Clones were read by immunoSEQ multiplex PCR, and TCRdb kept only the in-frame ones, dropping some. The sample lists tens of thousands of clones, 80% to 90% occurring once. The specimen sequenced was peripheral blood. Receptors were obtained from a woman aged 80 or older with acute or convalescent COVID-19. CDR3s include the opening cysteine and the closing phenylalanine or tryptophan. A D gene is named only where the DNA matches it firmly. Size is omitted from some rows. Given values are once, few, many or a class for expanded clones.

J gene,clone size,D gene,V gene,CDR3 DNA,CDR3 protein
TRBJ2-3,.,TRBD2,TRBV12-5,TGTGCTAGTGGTTCCTCGGTTAGCGGGATCACAGATACGCAGTATTTT,CASGSSVSGITDTQYF
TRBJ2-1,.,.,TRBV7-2,TGTGCCAGCAGCTTAGCTAGCCCGGGAAGCTACAATGAGCAGTTCTTC,CASSLASPGSYNEQFF
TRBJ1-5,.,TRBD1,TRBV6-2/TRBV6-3,TGTGCCAGCAGTGACCAACAGGGGGCGTGGGAGCCCCAGCATTTT,CASSDQQGAWEPQHF
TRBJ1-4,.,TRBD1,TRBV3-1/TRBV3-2,TGTGCCAGCAGCCAACCACAGGGGAGATCAACTAATGAAAAACTGTTTTTT,CASSQPQGRSTNEKLFF
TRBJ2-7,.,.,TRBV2,TGTGCCAGCAGTTTTTCGGAGGACTACGAGCAGTACTTC,CASSFSEDYEQYF
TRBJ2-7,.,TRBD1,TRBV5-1,TGCGCCAGCAGCTTAGACAGGGCAACGGCATCCTACGAGCAGTACTTC,CASSLDRATASYEQYF
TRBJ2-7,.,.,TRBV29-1,TGCAGCGTTGATGGCCGGGAAAGTGGGGACGAGCAGTACTTC,CSVDGRESGDEQYF
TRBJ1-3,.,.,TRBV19,TGTGCCAGTAATGGGAGGGCGGGAAACACCATATATTTT,CASNGRAGNTIYF
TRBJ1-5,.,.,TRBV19,TGTGCCAGTAGTATAAGGGGAGGGCGGGATCAGCCCCAGCATTTT,CASSIRGGRDQPQHF
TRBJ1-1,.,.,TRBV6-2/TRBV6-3,TGTGCCAGCAGTTACGATCGAAGAGGGGAAGCTTTCTTT,CASSYDRRGEAFF
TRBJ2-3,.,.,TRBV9,TGTGCCAGCAGCTCCGGACAGAACACAGATACGCAGTATTTT,CASSSGQNTDTQYF
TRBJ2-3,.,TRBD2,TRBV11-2,TGTGCCAGCAGCATTAGCGGGGCCAGCACAGATACGCAGTATTTT,CASSISGASTDTQYF
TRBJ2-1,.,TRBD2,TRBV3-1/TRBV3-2,TGTGCCAGCACCCGGCGGGGGGCCGAGAATGAGCAGTTCTTC,CASTRRGAENEQFF
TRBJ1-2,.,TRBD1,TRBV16,TGTGCCAGCAGCCAAACCGGGACAGTGGCCTATGGCTACACCTTC,CASSQTGTVAYGYTF
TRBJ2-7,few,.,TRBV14,TGTGCCAGCAGCCAAGGGGTTCGGGGAGAGCAGTACTTC,CASSQGVRGEQYF
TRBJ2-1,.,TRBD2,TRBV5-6,TGTGCCAGCAGCCCGGACACGGGACTAGCTTACAATGAGCAGTTCTTC,CASSPDTGLAYNEQFF
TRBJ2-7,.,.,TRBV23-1,TGCGCCAGCAACGGACAGACCGAGCAGTACTTC,CASNGQTEQYF
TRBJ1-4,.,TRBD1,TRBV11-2,TGTGCCAGCAGCACACTCAGGGGGCGAACTAATGAAAAACTGTTTTTT,CASSTLRGRTNEKLFF
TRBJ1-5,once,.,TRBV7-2,TGTGCCAGCAGCTTAGAGACAGTAAGCAATCAGCCCCAGCATTTT,CASSLETVSNQPQHF
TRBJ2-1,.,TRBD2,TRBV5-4,TGTGCCAGCAGCATTAGCGGGGGGGCGAGGGATGAGCAGTTCTTC,CASSISGGARDEQFF
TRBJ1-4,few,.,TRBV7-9,TGTGCCAGCAGCTTAGGGGAGGGTTTGGTAACTAATGAAAAACTGTTTTTT,CASSLGEGLVTNEKLFF
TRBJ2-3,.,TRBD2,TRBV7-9,TGTGCCAGCAGCTTATCCTCTGGGGGGGTAGATACGCAGTATTTT,CASSLSSGGVDTQYF
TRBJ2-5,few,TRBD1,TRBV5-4,TGTGCCAGCAGCTTCCGGACAGGGGGGCAAGAGACCCAGTACTTC,CASSFRTGGQETQYF
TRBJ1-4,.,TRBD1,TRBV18,TGTGCCAGCTCACCACCCGGGCAGGGGGAAGAAAAACTGTTTTTT,CASSPPGQGEEKLFF
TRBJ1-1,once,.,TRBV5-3,TGTGCCAGAAGCCCCACCACGCGGGAAGCTTTCTTT,CARSPTTREAFF
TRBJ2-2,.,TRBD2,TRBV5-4,TGTGCCAGCGGCCTAAGGACTAGCGACACCGGGGAGCTGTTTTTT,CASGLRTSDTGELFF
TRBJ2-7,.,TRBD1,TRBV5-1,TGCGCCAGCAGCTTGGACAGGGGGCCGTACGAGCAGTACTTC,CASSLDRGPYEQYF
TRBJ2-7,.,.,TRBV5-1,TGCGCCAGCCGGGACACGAACGAGCAGTACTTC,CASRDTNEQYF
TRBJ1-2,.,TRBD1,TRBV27,TGTGCCAGCAGTCCTAACCCAGGGGGCTGGGGCTACACCTTC,CASSPNPGGWGYTF
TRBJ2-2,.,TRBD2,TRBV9,TGTGCCAGCAGCTCCCGACTAGCGGGGGTCAGTGGGACCGGGGAGCTGTTTTTT,CASSSRLAGVSGTGELFF
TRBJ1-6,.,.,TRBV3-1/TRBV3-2,TGTGCCAGCAGCCAAGTCCTGGGCTCACCCCTCCACTTT,CASSQVLGSPLHF
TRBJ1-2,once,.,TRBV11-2,TGTGCCAGCAGCTACGACAGGAACTATGGCTACACCTTC,CASSYDRNYGYTF
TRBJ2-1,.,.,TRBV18,TGTGCCAGCTCACCACCGGGGGGCAATGAGCAGTTCTTC,CASSPPGGNEQFF
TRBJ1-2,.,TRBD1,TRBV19,TGTGCCAGTAGTGCCCAGGGGGTAAGCTATGGCTACACCTTC,CASSAQGVSYGYTF
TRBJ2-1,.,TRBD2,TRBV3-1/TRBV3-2,TGTGCCAGCAGCCAAGATACGGGGAGGGGGTTCTTC,CASSQDTGRGFF
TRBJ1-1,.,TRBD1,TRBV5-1,TGCGCCAGCAGCCCCGGGACAGGGAACACTGAAGCTTTCTTT,CASSPGTGNTEAFF
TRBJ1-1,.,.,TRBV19,TGTGCCAGTAGTAGGGGCCAAGTGAACACTGAAGCTTTCTTT,CASSRGQVNTEAFF
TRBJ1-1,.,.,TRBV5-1,TGCGCCAGCAGCTTGTCAGGGCTTAACACTGAAGCTTTCTTT,CASSLSGLNTEAFF
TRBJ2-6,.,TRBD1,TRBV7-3,TGTGCCAGCAGCGGATCCTACGGGGACAGGGCTGGGGCCAACGTCCTGACTTTC,CASSGSYGDRAGANVLTF
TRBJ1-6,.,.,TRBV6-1,TGTGCCAGCAGTGAATACCACAGGAGCCTTTCACCCCTCCACTTT,CASSEYHRSLSPLHF
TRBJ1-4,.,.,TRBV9,TGTGCCAGCAGCCCACAGGGTAACCCAGGAAAACTGTTTTTT,CASSPQGNPGKLFF
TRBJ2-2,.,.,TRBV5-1,TGCGCCAGCAGCTTGGCAGGGTATTTCACCGGGGAGCTGTTTTTT,CASSLAGYFTGELFF
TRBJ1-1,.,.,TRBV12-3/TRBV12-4,TGTGCCAGCAGTCATCGGACTAACACTGAAGCTTTCTTT,CASSHRTNTEAFF
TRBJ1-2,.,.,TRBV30,TGTGCCTGGAGTTCCCAGGCTAATGGCTACACCTTC,CAWSSQANGYTF
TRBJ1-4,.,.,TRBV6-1,TGTGCCAGCAGTGAAGCGAAGCCTAATGAAAAACTGTTTTTT,CASSEAKPNEKLFF